The rows below give T cell receptor beta chains drawn from one sample of a study of blood T cell repertoires in COVID-19. The data were produced by immunoSEQ multiplex PCR, yet TCRdb's version contains in-frame clones alone and is incomplete. The sample has fewer than 50,000 clones; just over 90% are singletons. Sample: peripheral blood. The receptor source for this set is a man aged 45-60 years with COVID-19, enrolled during active disease. Each CDR3 is given with its conserved first and last residue. A D gene is named only where the DNA matches it firmly. Size values are once, few and many counts, or a class for expanded clones, and some rows have none.

>TRBV5-1|once|TRBD2|TRBJ2-5
CASSSFGGRAGETQYF
TGCGCCAGCAGCTCCTTTGGTGGGAGGGCCGGAGAGACCCAGTACTTC
>TRBV5-4|NA|NA|TRBJ1-6
CASSLAGDNSPLHF
TGTGCCAGCAGCTTAGCAGGGGACAATTCACCCCTCCACTTT
>TRBV27|few|NA|TRBJ1-5
CASRPAGINQPQHF
TGTGCCAGCAGACCTGCGGGGATCAATCAGCCCCAGCATTTT
>TRBV10-3|few|TRBD1|TRBJ1-4
CAISESLAGGIVANEKLFF
TGTGCCATCAGTGAGTCGCTGGCAGGGGGAATAGTAGCTAATGAAAAACTGTTTTTT
>TRBV20-1|NA|TRBD1|TRBJ1-4
CSASWDRNEKLFF
TGCAGTGCTAGTTGGGACAGGAATGAAAAACTGTTTTTT
>TRBV15|NA|NA|TRBJ1-2
CATSREAGANYGYTF
TGTGCCACCAGCAGAGAGGCAGGGGCTAACTATGGCTACACCTTC
>TRBV5-1|NA|NA|TRBJ1-3
CASSLVGVTSGNTIYF
TGCGCCAGCAGCTTGGTAGGGGTCACCTCTGGAAACACCATATATTTT
>TRBV5-4|once|NA|TRBJ1-1
CASSLAGRGTEAFF
TGTGCCAGCAGCTTGGCTGGGAGGGGCACTGAAGCTTTCTTT
>TRBV3-1/TRBV3-2|NA|TRBD2|TRBJ2-5
CASSQGLAEETQYF
TGTGCCAGCAGCCAGGGACTAGCGGAAGAGACCCAGTACTTC
>TRBV11-2|NA|NA|TRBJ2-5
CASSSPGGETQYF
TGTGCCAGCAGCTCCCCCGGGGGAGAGACCCAGTACTTC
>TRBV28|NA|NA|TRBJ2-7
CASSRFYEQYF
TGTGCCAGCAGCCGGTTCTACGAGCAGTACTTC
>TRBV7-2|NA|NA|TRBJ2-5
CASSFSQGSVETQYF
TGTGCCAGCAGCTTTAGCCAGGGGTCTGTAGAGACCCAGTACTTC
>TRBV6-2/TRBV6-3|NA|TRBD2|TRBJ2-7
CASSSSGGAHEQYF
TGTGCCAGCAGTTCCTCGGGAGGTGCCCACGAGCAGTACTTC
>TRBV28|once|TRBD1|TRBJ2-6
CASRRTGTNSGANVLTF
TGTGCCAGCAGGAGGACAGGGACCAACTCTGGGGCCAACGTCCTGACTTTC
>TRBV29-1|NA|NA|TRBJ1-3
CSVTGNSGNTIYF
TGCAGCGTTACAGGGAACTCTGGAAACACCATATATTTT
>TRBV2|NA|NA|TRBJ1-3
CASSSRDSGNTIYF
TGTGCCAGCAGCAGCAGGGACTCTGGAAACACCATATATTTT
>TRBV19|NA|TRBD2|TRBJ2-7
CASSNGRTTSYEQYF
TGTGCCAGTAGCAACGGGAGGACCACTTCCTACGAGCAGTACTTC
>TRBV18|NA|NA|TRBJ2-1
CASSSLLVASEQFF
TGTGCCAGCTCATCCCTGTTGGTAGCCAGTGAGCAGTTCTTC